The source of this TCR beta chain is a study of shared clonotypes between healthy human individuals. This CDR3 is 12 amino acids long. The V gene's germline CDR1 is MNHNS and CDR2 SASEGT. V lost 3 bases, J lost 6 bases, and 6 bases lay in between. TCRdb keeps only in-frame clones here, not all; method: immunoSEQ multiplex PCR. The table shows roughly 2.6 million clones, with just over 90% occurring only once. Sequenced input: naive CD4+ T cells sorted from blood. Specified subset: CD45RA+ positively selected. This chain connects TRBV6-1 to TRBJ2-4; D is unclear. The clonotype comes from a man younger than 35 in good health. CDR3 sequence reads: CASSDRVNIQYF. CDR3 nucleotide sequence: TGTGCCAGCAGTGATAGGGTAAACATTCAGTACTTC.